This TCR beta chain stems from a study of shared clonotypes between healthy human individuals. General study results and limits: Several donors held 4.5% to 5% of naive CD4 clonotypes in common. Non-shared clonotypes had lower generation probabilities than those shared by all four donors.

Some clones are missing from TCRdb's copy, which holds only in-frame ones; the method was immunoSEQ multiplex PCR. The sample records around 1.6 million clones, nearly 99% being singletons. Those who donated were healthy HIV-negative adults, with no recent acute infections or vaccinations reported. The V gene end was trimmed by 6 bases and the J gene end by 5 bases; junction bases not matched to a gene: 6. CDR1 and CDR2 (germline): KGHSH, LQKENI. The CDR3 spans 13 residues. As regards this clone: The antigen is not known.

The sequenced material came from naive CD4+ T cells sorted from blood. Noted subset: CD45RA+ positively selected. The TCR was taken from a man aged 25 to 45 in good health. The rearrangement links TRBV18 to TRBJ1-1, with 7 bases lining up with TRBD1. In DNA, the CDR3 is TGTGCCAGCTCGGAGGGGGCAATAACTGAAGCTTTCTTT. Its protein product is CASSEGAITEAFF.